This TCR beta chain appears in the sequencing data of a study of T cell repertoires in cytomegalovirus infection. Study as a whole: Public TCR beta signature analysis indicated the presence of both CMV infection and matching HLA type. The study's findings and limits: There were HLA-C-restricted CMV-specific TCR beta clonotypes dominating the ex vivo response. Accumulated public TCR beta family frequency recognized individuals carrying CMV together with the relevant HLA.

TCRdb used MiXCR to reprocess the reads, holding one entry per CDR3 protein. The sample has approximately 750,000 distinct CDR3 sequences; 35% to 45% are singletons. From germline, CDR1 is SEHNR and CDR2 FQNEAQ (reference sequence). CDR3 length: 14 amino acids. The V gene lost 5 bases and the J gene lost 11 bases, with 20 bases spanning the gap. As concerns this clonotype: Its antigen is still unknown.

The chain is built from TRBV7-9 and TRBJ2-3, with D perhaps assigned TRBD1 or TRBD2 (5 bases each). This clonotype originated in a human donor in good health (CMV status not recorded). Some clones in this sample may be carry-over from other donors' samples. The sample was PBMCs. The CDR3 region is CASSLGQWGSQQYF. The CDR3 DNA reads as TGTGCCAGCAGCCTCGGGCAGTGGGGGAGCCAGCAGTATTTT.